The rows below give T cell receptor beta chains drawn from one sample of a study of cytomegalovirus exposure and HLA in healthy donors. The method was immunoSEQ multiplex PCR; TCRdb's version includes in-frame clones alone and lacks a portion of them. The table lists 150,000 to 200,000 clones, 75% to 85% of them singletons. The material sequenced was PBMCs. These TCRs come from a woman aged 45-65 years in good health and CMV-seronegative. The conserved cysteine and the conserved F or W are not part of the CDR3 here. A D gene is named only where the DNA matches it firmly.

>TRBV30|.
AWRSFVRTSNSPLH
>TRBV2|TRBD1
ASSSGTGRANTEAF
>TRBV7-2|TRBD2
ASSFRGLVSYGGDTQY
>TRBV25-1|.
ASRDSKRTEAF
>TRBV6-5|.
ASRLGVNQPQH
>TRBV5-6|.
ASSLGGGEYGYT
>TRBV2|.
ASSDGRPGVEDTQY
>TRBV25-1|.
ASSESYVEAGTLKGQY
>TRBV7-9|.
SSSPGNTYEQY
>TRBV11-2|TRBD1
ASSLRFTGVNTEAF
>TRBV5-1|TRBD2
ASSQTSGGLFRQF
>TRBV5-4|TRBD2
ASSWTSGGAGETQY
>TRBV6-5|TRBD1
ASSYSRTGFKDEQY
>TRBV5-4|.
ASSLAGSSYEQY
>TRBV13|.
ASSLYETGNTIY
>TRBV7-2|.
ASSVTQGTYEQY
>TRBV5-1|.
ASEYSNQPQH
>TRBV6-5|.
ASIYRGNYGYT
>TRBV6-5|TRBD1
ASSYRQGGNTEAF
>TRBV9|.
ASSVVSGNKGYTGELF
>TRBV5-1|TRBD2
ASSFIAGAGDEQY
>TRBV28|.
ATWALASSDEQF
>TRBV5-1|.
ASSLAGTGRLAETYEQY